Below are 26 T cell receptor beta chains sequenced from a single sample in a study of shared clonotypes between healthy human individuals. Data came from immunoSEQ multiplex PCR; TCRdb stores just in-frame clones and leaves some out. The sample lists about 960,000 clones, around three quarters occurring once. The specimen was memory CD4+ T cells sorted from blood. This sample's subset: CD45RA-negative fraction. The receptor set was obtained from a man between 18 and 35 years old in good health.

CDR3: CSQGANTGELFF. In DNA, the CDR3 is TGTAGCCAGGGGGCGAACACCGGGGAGCTGTTTTTT. The V gene is TRBV30, the J gene TRBJ2-2, with TRBD1 identical over 7 bases. CDR3 length equals 12 residues. Germline loops: CDR1 GTSNPN, CDR2 SVGIG (reference sequence). Looking up the rest from reference TRBV30 and TRBJ2-2 gives the full variable domain: SQTIHQWPATLVQPVGSPLSLECTVEGTSNPNLYWYRQAAGRGLQLLFYSVGIGQISSEVPQNLSASRPQDRQFILSSKKLLLSDSGFYLCSQGANTGELFFGEGSRLTVL.

Note on this clone: One end of the junction does not line up with germline, which may come from a read error. The V and J genes are TRBV2 and TRBJ1-1, with 7 bases that match TRBD1. Germline CDR1 is SNHLY and CDR2 is FYNNEI. CDR3 length: 12 residues. The CDR3 DNA reads as TGTGCCAGCAATCGCGACAGGGCAGAAGTTTTCTTT. Amino acid sequence: CASNRDRAEVFF.

V gene TRBV7-2 combines with J gene TRBJ2-1; no clear D. Between the trimmed V and J ends, which lost 3 bases and 7 bases, there was a span of 7 bases. Germline V gene sequence: CDR1 SGHTA, CDR2 FQGNSA. This CDR3 region has 12 residues. The CDR3 DNA reads TGTGCCAGCAGCTTCGTAAGTAATGAGCAGTTCTTC. Translating gives CASSFVSNEQFF.

The rearrangement uses TRBV5-1 and TRBJ2-5, with a possible D match to TRBD1 (6 bases). The CDR3 runs to 14 residues. V lost 5 bases and J lost 4, with 15 bases in between. Germline V gives CDR1 SGHRS, CDR2 YFSETQ. CDR3 loop: CASRITGWGETQYF. DNA for the CDR3: TGCGCCAGCAGAATCACAGGGTGGGGAGAGACCCAGTACTTC.

V gene TRBV27 combines with J gene TRBJ2-7; D gene unclear. Germline V gene lookup returns CDR1 MNHEY and CDR2 SMNVEV (reference sequence). V gave up 8 bases and J gave up 4 bases, with 18 bases separating them. The CDR3 extends over 14 amino acids. The CDR3 nucleotides read TGTGCCAGCGCAGGCACGAGTCTATTATACGAGCAGTACTTC. Translation: CASAGTSLLYEQYF.

Here the CDR3 reads CASKEDAGTDTQYF. The CDR3 nucleotides are TGTGCCAGTAAAGAGGATGCTGGCACAGATACGCAGTATTTT. This rearrangement joins TRBV19 to TRBJ2-3, with D unresolved. This CDR3 is built from 14 residues. Germline loops: CDR1 LNHDA, CDR2 SQIVND (reference sequence). V dropped 7 bases and J dropped 1 base, with 12 bases sitting between them.

This chain joins TRBV10-3 and TRBJ2-2; 8 nucleotides align to TRBD2. J was trimmed by 5 bases and V by 8 bases; bases with no gene match: 4. The CDR3 is 13 amino acids. Germline CDR1 reads ENHRY; CDR2 reads SYGVKD. The CDR3 DNA sequence: TGTGCCATCTCGGCGGGAGGTACCGGGGAGCTGTTTTTT. Translating it yields CAISAGGTGELFF.

The chain is built from TRBV30 and TRBJ1-5; tentative D call: TRBD1 (6 bases). Germline V gene sequence: CDR1 GTSNPN, CDR2 SVGIG (reference sequence). The V end was cut by 2 bases, the J end by 3 bases, with 23 bases between. The CDR3 consists of 18 residues. The CDR3 coding sequence is TGTGCCTGGAGTCGAATGGGGACGGGCACAGGGTTCAATCAGCCCCAGCATTTT. It translates to CAWSRMGTGTGFNQPQHF.

The V and J genes are TRBV30 and TRBJ2-3; D is tentatively TRBD1 or TRBD2 (6 bases each). V was trimmed by 0 bases and J by 4 bases, leaving 20 bases between them. Germline CDR1 reads GTSNPN; CDR2 reads SVGIG (reference sequence). This CDR3 comprises 17 residues. The CDR3 coding sequence is TGTGCCTGGAGTGTAAAATATGGGGGCGGGGTAGCAGATACGCAGTATTTT. Amino acid sequence: CAWSVKYGGGVADTQYF.

CDR3 region: CASSLSITGGSYGYTF. The CDR3 DNA sequence: TGTGCCAGCAGTTTATCGATAACGGGCGGTTCCTATGGCTACACCTTC. The chain has TRBV27 and TRBJ1-2; no clear D gene. CDR3 length equals 16 residues. Germline V gene data show CDR1 as MNHEY and CDR2 as SMNVEV (reference sequence). The germline V and J ends were trimmed by 0 bases and 4 bases, with 15 bases remaining between them.

The chain employs TRBV5-1 and TRBJ1-1, with 7 bases that match TRBD1. Germline CDR1 reads SGHRS; CDR2 reads YFSETQ. This CDR3 has 16 residues. V gave up 4 bases and J gave up 1 base; unmatched junction bases: 10. The CDR3 DNA reads as TGCGCCAGCAGCCCCAGGGACAGCGACACGAACACTGAAGCTTTCTTT. This gives the protein CASSPRDSDTNTEAFF.

This clone was seen once. The V and J genes are TRBV28 and TRBJ2-4, with TRBD2 identical over 7 bases. Germline CDR1 and CDR2: MDHEN and SYDVKM. V gave up 6 bases and J gave up 10 bases; unmatched junction bases: 6. This CDR3 has 12 residues. DNA of the CDR3: TGTGCCAGCAGGGGAGGGACTGATATTCAGTACTTC. Its translation is CASRGGTDIQYF.

The V gene is TRBV28, the J gene TRBJ2-6; D is undetermined. The germline V and J ends were trimmed by 6 bases and 0 bases, with 12 bases remaining between them. The germline V gene has CDR1 MDHEN and CDR2 SYDVKM. This CDR3 has 16 residues. Here the CDR3 reads CASRSTLSSGANVLTF. DNA for the CDR3: TGTGCCAGCAGATCGACCCTTAGCTCTGGGGCCAACGTCCTGACTTTC.

This chain connects TRBV28 to TRBJ2-3, with D unresolved. Between the trimmed V and J ends, which lost 4 bases and 2 bases, there was a span of 7 bases. This CDR3 spans 13 amino acids. Germline CDR1 and CDR2: MDHEN and SYDVKM. DNA of the CDR3: TGTGCCAGCAGTTCTCCTACCACAGATACGCAGTATTTT. It specifies CASSSPTTDTQYF.

This clone was found once. The rearrangement uses TRBV5-6 and TRBJ2-5, with TRBD2 matching 8 bases. Germline CDR1 reads SGHDT; CDR2 reads YYEEEE. V lost 4 bases, J lost 5 bases, and 7 bases stayed unmatched. The CDR3 is 14 amino acids. The CDR3 DNA sequence: TGTGCCAGCAGCCCGGGACTAGTAGACGAGACCCAGTACTTC. Residues: CASSPGLVDETQYF.

The rearrangement uses TRBV2 and TRBJ1-4; the D gene is possibly TRBD1 (5 bases). CDR1 and CDR2 (germline): SNHLY, FYNNEI. V was shortened by 1 base and J by 10 bases, with 16 bases between the two germline ends. The CDR3 has 15 amino acids. CDR3 nucleotides: TGTGCCAGCAGTGAAGTGCAGGGACTCCTCTTAAAACTGTTTTTT. This translates into CASSEVQGLLLKLFF.

The chain joins TRBV19 to TRBJ2-1; 7 bases are shared with TRBD1. The ends lost 5 bases at V and 0 bases at J; junction bases unmatched: 4. The CDR3 contains 15 residues. Germline CDR1 is LNHDA and CDR2 is SQIVND (reference sequence). As DNA, the CDR3 is TGTGCCAGTAGTCCCAGGGGGAACTCCTACAATGAGCAGTTCTTC. Its translation is CASSPRGNSYNEQFF.

J is TRBJ1-2 and V is TRBV7-9; 7 nucleotides agree with TRBD1. Germline loops: CDR1 SEHNR, CDR2 FQNEAQ (reference sequence). There are 14 residues in the CDR3. The V and J ends lost 5 bases and 1 base, in that order; junction bases with no gene match: 4. The CDR3 reads CASSRTGDNYGYTF. The CDR3 DNA reads TGTGCCAGCAGCCGGACAGGAGATAACTATGGCTACACCTTC.

V is TRBV6-4 and J is TRBJ2-7; D may be TRBD1 or TRBD2 (5 bases each). The CDR3 runs 14 residues. V was trimmed by 6 bases and J by 0 bases, leaving 12 bases between them. Germline CDR1 and CDR2: MRHNA and SNTAGT. CDR3 DNA sequence: TGTGCCAGCAGCTGCCGGGACCTCTCCTACGAGCAGTACTTC. Encoded protein: CASSCRDLSYEQYF.

In its sample, this clone was seen a few times. The chain joins TRBV10-3 to TRBJ2-3; 9 bases are a match to TRBD2. The length of the CDR3 is 15 residues. The germline CDR1 and CDR2 sequences are ENHRY and SYGVKD. The trim removed 2 bases at V and 4 bases at J, leaving 4 bases unmatched. The CDR3 reads CAISESSGGPDTQYF. Written as DNA, the CDR3 is TGTGCCATCAGTGAGAGTAGCGGGGGCCCAGATACGCAGTATTTT.

This sequence joins TRBV2 and TRBJ1-1; D possibly corresponds to TRBD1 (6 bases). With 6 bases removed from V and 7 bases from J, the gap between germline ends came to 18 bases. The CDR3 loop spans 14 amino acids. CDR1 SNHLY and CDR2 FYNNEI come from the germline V gene. The CDR3 nucleotides are TGTGCCAGCAGACCAACCCCAGGGGTTGGTGAAGCTTTCTTT. Protein sequence: CASRPTPGVGEAFF.

This chain links TRBV7-9 with TRBJ1-2; D gene uncertain. The germline V gene encodes CDR1 SEHNR and CDR2 FQNEAQ (reference sequence). There are 14 residues in the CDR3. V was shortened by 5 bases and J by 1 base, with 11 bases between the two germline ends. Written as DNA, the CDR3 is TGTGCCAGCAGCCGTAGCGGATTTAACTATGGCTACACCTTC. Its translation is CASSRSGFNYGYTF.

This clone came up a few times. The chain uses TRBV2 and TRBJ2-7, with 9 nucleotides matching TRBD1. This CDR3 has 14 amino acids. V shed 6 bases and J 2 bases; nucleotides not matched to a gene: 5. Germline CDR1 and CDR2: SNHLY and FYNNEI. The CDR3 loop reads CASRRQGGTYEQYF. Written as DNA, the CDR3 is TGTGCCAGCAGACGACAGGGGGGGACCTACGAGCAGTACTTC. The complete variable domain, with remaining parts taken from reference TRBV2 and TRBJ2-7, reads EPEVTQTPSHQVTQMGQEVILRCVPISNHLYFYWYRQILGQKVEFLVSFYNNEISEKSEIFDDQFSVERPDGSNFTLKIRSTKLEDSAMYFCASRRQGGTYEQYFGPGTRLTVT.

The CDR3, as DNA: TGCGCCAGCAGCCTCGGACAGGGGGCATATGGCTACACCTTC. Translating it yields CASSLGQGAYGYTF. The genes are TRBV4-1 and TRBJ1-2; 11 nucleotides line up with TRBD1. The germline V gene has CDR1 MGHRA and CDR2 YSYEKL. Losses at the gene ends were 4 bases for V and 5 bases for J; bases not matched to a gene: 3. The CDR3 is made up of 14 amino acids.

The chain recombines TRBV19 with TRBJ1-1; D gene ambiguous. V lost 5 bases to trimming and J lost 5 bases, with 15 bases between them. The CDR3 sequence is 14 residues long. Germline lookup yields CDR1 LNHDA and CDR2 SQIVND (reference sequence). CDR3 in amino acids: CASSPDTKGTEAFF. The CDR3 nucleotides read TGTGCCAGTAGTCCAGACACTAAGGGAACTGAAGCTTTCTTT.

V gene TRBV5-1 combines with J gene TRBJ1-1; possible D gene TRBD1, 6 bases. Deletions cut 0 bases from V and 1 base from J, with 10 bases between. The CDR3 loop spans 15 amino acids. CDR1 and CDR2 (germline): SGHRS, YFSETQ. CDR3 protein: CASSLEGRGNTEAFF. The CDR3, as DNA: TGCGCCAGCAGCTTGGAGGGCAGGGGGAACACTGAAGCTTTCTTT. Drawing the rest from reference TRBV5-1 and TRBJ1-1, the complete variable domain is KAGVTQTPRYLIKTRGQQVTLSCSPISGHRSVSWYQQTPGQGLQFLFEYFSETQRNKGNFPGRFSGRQFSNSRSEMNVSTLELGDSALYLCASSLEGRGNTEAFFGQGTRLTVV.